This T cell receptor beta chain stems from a study of blood T cells in healthy people across ages. Germline values: CDR1 MGHRA, CDR2 YSYEKL. The CDR3 runs to 16 residues. V dropped 10 bases and J dropped 1; count of bases not matched to a gene: 15. With a J-beta primer mix and a sample-barcoded 5' primer, a second PCR ran roughly 6 to 12 cycles. Samples each returned at least 2.5 million CDR3-containing paired-end reads. Via MiXCR, TCRdb re-called the 5' RACE reads, giving one row per CDR3 protein. The sample carries hundreds of thousands of distinct CDR3 sequences, under 65% recorded once. Source material: blood. The receptor was isolated from a woman older than 75 in good health. The genes are TRBV4-1 and TRBJ2-5; 7 nucleotides match TRBD2. Here the CDR3 DNA reads TGCGCCAAAGAGCTTGGGGGGGTAATATGCCAAGAGACCCAGTACTTC. It codes for CAKELGGVICQETQYF.